The 13 T cell receptor beta chains presented below share a single source sample, sequenced in a study of metastatic and nonmetastatic thyroid tumors. Via MiXCR, TCRdb re-called the PCR reads. Among roughly 58,000 clones listed, just over 4% were seen once. All patients were treatment-naive before thyroid surgery. Sequencing was done on a sample of blood. The origin of the receptors is a female donor with papillary thyroid cancer or a benign thyroid nodule (not recorded which). Some clones in this sample may be carry-over from other donors' samples.

This clone was counted a few times. This may be a read error: a much more frequent sequence differs by one nucleotide. This rearrangement joins TRBV20-1 to TRBJ2-3; D remains unclear. Between the trimmed V and J ends, which lost 3 bases and 2 bases, there was a span of 6 bases. Germline V CDR1 and CDR2: DFQATT, SNEGSKA (reference sequence). CDR3 length: 12 residues. The CDR3: CSARRPTDTQYF. The CDR3, as DNA: TGCAGTGCTAGGCGGCCCACAGATACGCAGTATTTT.

The chain carries TRBV6-1 and TRBJ1-5; the D gene is possibly TRBD1 (6 bases). This CDR3 region has 16 residues. V lost 7 bases, J lost 2 bases, and 18 bases lay in between. Germline assignment: CDR1 MNHNS and CDR2 SASEGT. In DNA, the CDR3 is TGTGCCAGCATTCCTACAGGGCAGGGCCGCAATCAGCCCCAGCATTTT. This gives the protein CASIPTGQGRNQPQHF.

The genes are TRBV4-2 and TRBJ1-6; the match to TRBD1 covers 7 bases. Germline CDR1 reads LGHNA; CDR2 reads YNFKEQ. Unmatched junction bases numbered 15, after V lost 0 bases and J lost 4 bases. This CDR3 is built from 20 residues. CDR3 nucleotide sequence: TGTGCCAGCAGCCAAGATCTTATCGGTAGGGGGCGCGGATATAATTCACCCCTCCACTTT. Translated: CASSQDLIGRGRGYNSPLHF.

This clone was detected ten times or more. Other nucleotide sequences from this sample produce the same CDR3. This chain connects TRBV12-3 or TRBV12-4 to TRBJ1-2; 7 bases agree with TRBD1. CDR3 length: 13 residues. V trimming: 7 bases; J trimming: 4 bases; junction bases outside the gene matches: 6. The CDR3 region has the DNA TGTGCCAGCACCGGACAGGTCGGCTATGGCTACACCTTC. Protein: CASTGQVGYGYTF.

This clone rates as medium-sized. The V and J genes are TRBV6-5 and TRBJ1-6, with TRBD1 identical over 7 bases. CDR1 and CDR2 (germline): MNHEY, SVGAGI. J was trimmed by 10 bases and V by 2 bases; bases with no gene match: 8. This CDR3 contains 15 residues. CDR3 in DNA: TGTGCCAGCAGTTACGACCGACAGGGAAGCTCACCCCTCCACTTT. This gives the protein CASSYDRQGSSPLHF.

This clone appeared once. A junction end diverges from the germline sequence, so it may reflect a read error. This chain uses TRBV6-5 with TRBJ1-1; D is ambiguous. Germline assignment: CDR1 MNHEY and CDR2 SVGAGI. This CDR3 has 12 residues. The CDR3: CARRIPLTEAFF. The CDR3, as DNA: TGTGCCCGCAGAATTCCATTAACTGAAGCTTTCTTT.

This clone came up many times. This sequence joins TRBV5-1 and TRBJ1-1; D not certain. Trimming took off 2 bases at V and 1 base at J, with 18 bases between the two ends. From germline, CDR1 is SGHRS and CDR2 YFSETQ. This CDR3 has 17 residues. This CDR3 reads CASSFNPSGQSNTEAFF. The CDR3 DNA sequence: TGCGCCAGCAGCTTCAATCCCTCAGGCCAGTCGAACACTGAAGCTTTCTTT.

This clone was observed many times. The chain uses TRBV7-9 and TRBJ2-7, with D perhaps given as TRBD1 or TRBD2 (5 bases each). CDR1 and CDR2 from the germline V gene are SEHNR and FQNEAQ (reference sequence). The CDR3 sequence is 15 residues long. V dropped 5 bases and J dropped 1 base, with 15 bases sitting between them. CDR3 coding DNA: TGTGCCAGCAGCCACACGTTTGGGGGTTCCTACGAGCAGTACTTC. As protein: CASSHTFGGSYEQYF.

This clone was seen only a few times. This rearrangement joins TRBV11-2 to TRBJ1-2; D is unresolved. Germline assignment: CDR1 SGHAT and CDR2 FQNNGV. CDR3 size: 16 residues. The V and J ends lost 1 base and 5 bases respectively, with 17 bases between them. CDR3 region: CASSLVVESELYGYTF. CDR3 DNA: TGTGCCAGCAGCTTAGTAGTTGAGTCAGAACTTTATGGCTACACCTTC.

In the case of this clone: An end of the junction differs from the germline gene, which may be a read error. This sample also contains other DNA sequences that code for the same CDR3. The CDR3 loop is CATSRDLSGNTEAFF. CDR3 coding DNA: TGCGCCACCAGCAGAGATCTATCGGGGAACACTGAAGCTTTCTTC. The chain is built from TRBV15 and TRBJ1-1, with D uncertain. Germline CDR1 LNHNV, CDR2 YYDKDF (reference sequence). The CDR3 is made up of 15 amino acids.

In this sample, this clone turned up many times. The chain combines TRBV28 with TRBJ1-3; 7 bases match TRBD1. With V trimmed by 5 bases and J by 4 bases, 11 bases remained unmatched. The CDR3 covers 16 residues. Germline assignment: CDR1 MDHEN and CDR2 SYDVKM. CDR3 loop: CASSPGGGTLGNTIYF. The CDR3 DNA reads TGTGCCAGCAGTCCAGGGGGAGGGACCCTAGGAAACACCATATATTTT.

This clone was recorded at least ten times. The genes are TRBV2 and TRBJ2-5, with D uncertain. This CDR3 contains 13 residues. V was pared by 1 base and J by 1 base, with 4 bases between. Looked up from germline, CDR1 is SNHLY and CDR2 is FYNNEI. The CDR3 loop is CASSEDSQETQYF. CDR3 DNA sequence: TGTGCCAGCAGTGAAGATAGCCAAGAGACCCAGTACTTC. Combining the CDR3 with reference TRBV2 and TRBJ2-5 gives the whole variable domain EPEVTQTPSHQVTQMGQEVILRCVPISNHLYFYWYRQILGQKVEFLVSFYNNEISEKSEIFDDQFSVERPDGSNFTLKIRSTKLEDSAMYFCASSEDSQETQYFGPGTRLLVL.

This clone was recorded at least ten times. CDR3 sequence (DNA): TGTGCCAGCGGTCGGACAGTCTCCTACGAGCAGTACTTC. Translation: CASGRTVSYEQYF. The V gene is TRBV27, the J gene TRBJ2-7; D is perhaps TRBD1 (6 bases). CDR1 is MNHEY, CDR2 SMNVEV, per germline (reference sequence). The CDR3 sequence is 13 residues long. Trimming left V 8 bases short and J 0 bases short, with 11 bases between.